This entry describes one TCR beta chain. Its antigen is unidentified. The sample is drawn from a study of OX40 agonist ivuxolimab in advanced cancers. Study information: People in dose escalation had one of these cancers: hepatocellular carcinoma, melanoma, renal cell or head and neck cancer. One patient with hepatocellular carcinoma and two with cutaneous melanoma, three in all, had partial responses. Study outcomes and limitations: Part of the nonresponder group also had normalized T-cell clonal expansion that was low. Relative to CD4+, CD8+ T cells held more expanded clones on average.

Assay: immunoSEQ multiplex PCR; the TCRdb copy retains only in-frame clones and omits some. This table has some 70,000 clones, about nine tenths appearing once. Germline-derived CDR1 and CDR2 are SGHTA and FQGNSA. The CDR3 sequence is 14 residues long. V was pared by 1 base and J by 2 bases, with 8 bases between. The chain links TRBV7-2 to TRBJ2-5, with a tentative D call TRBD1 (5 bases). The source material was CD4+ or CD8+ T cells sorted from blood, sampled in a trial of the OX40 agonist ivuxolimab. This TCR came from an adult with an advanced solid tumor such as melanoma, head and neck, liver or kidney cancer. The CDR3 DNA is TGTGCCAGCAGCTTAGTTCGACAGCAAGAGACCCAGTACTTC. As protein: CASSLVRQQETQYF. The entire variable domain, with the rest obtained from reference TRBV7-2 and TRBJ2-5, is as follows: GAGVSQSPSNKVTEKGKDVELRCDPISGHTALYWYRQSLGQGLEFLIYFQGNSAPDKSGLPSDRFSAERTGGSVSTLTIQRTQQEDSAVYLCASSLVRQQETQYFGPGTRLLVL.